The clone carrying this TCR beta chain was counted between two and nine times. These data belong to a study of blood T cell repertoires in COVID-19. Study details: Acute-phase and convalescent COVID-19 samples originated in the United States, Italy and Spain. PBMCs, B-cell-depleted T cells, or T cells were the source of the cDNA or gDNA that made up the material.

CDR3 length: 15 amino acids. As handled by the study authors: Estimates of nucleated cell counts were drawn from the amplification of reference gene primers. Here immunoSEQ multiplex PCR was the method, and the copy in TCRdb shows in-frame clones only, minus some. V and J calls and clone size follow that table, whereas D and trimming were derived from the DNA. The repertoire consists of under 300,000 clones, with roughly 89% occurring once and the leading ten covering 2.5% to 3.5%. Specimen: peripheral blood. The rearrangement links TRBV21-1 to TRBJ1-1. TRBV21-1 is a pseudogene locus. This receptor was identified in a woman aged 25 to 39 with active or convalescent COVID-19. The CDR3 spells CASSAGGASNTEAFF. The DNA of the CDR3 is TGTGCCAGCAGCGCCGGGGGGGCAAGTAACACTGAAGCTTTCTTT.